The 3 T cell receptor beta chains given below trace back to one sample, sequenced in a study of OX40 agonist ivuxolimab in advanced cancers. Assay used: immunoSEQ multiplex PCR; TCRdb lists only in-frame clones, some missing. The repertoire holds some 74,000 clones, roughly 94% seen once, with over 8.5% in the top ten. The input for sequencing was CD4+ or CD8+ T cells sorted from blood, taken in a trial of the OX40 agonist ivuxolimab. These TCRs come from an adult with an advanced solid tumor such as melanoma, head and neck, liver or kidney cancer.

The rearrangement uses TRBV4-3 and TRBJ1-2; weak D call: TRBD1 (6 bases). This CDR3 has 15 amino acids. Trimming pared 4 bases from V and 3 bases from J, leaving 15 bases between. Germline V CDR1 and CDR2: LGHNA, YSLEER. The CDR3 DNA reads TGCGCCAGCAGCCCCTCAGGCAGGGGCCACTATGGCTACACCTTC. Protein sequence: CASSPSGRGHYGYTF.

The chain is built from TRBV25-1 and TRBJ2-7; D possibly corresponds to TRBD2 (6 bases). The germline CDR1 and CDR2 sequences are MGHDK and SYGVNS. V dropped 2 bases and J dropped 6 bases, with 17 bases sitting between them. The CDR3 is 15 amino acids. This CDR3 reads CASSEGGVEVFEQYF. The CDR3 nucleotides are TGTGCCAGCAGTGAAGGCGGGGTTGAGGTGTTCGAGCAGTACTTC.

This clone was counted a single time. The J gene is TRBJ2-5, the V gene TRBV27; D call uncertain. The CDR3 covers 15 residues. In germline, CDR1 is MNHEY, CDR2 SMNVEV (reference sequence). Between the trimmed V and J ends, which lost 0 bases and 5 bases, there was a span of 13 bases. CDR3 nucleotide sequence: TGTGCCAGCAGTTTATCCCCATGGATGGGGGAGACCCAGTACTTC. Its translation: CASSLSPWMGETQYF.